These 23 T cell receptor beta chains originate from one sample sequenced in a study of blood T cell repertoires in COVID-19. Clones were sequenced by immunoSEQ multiplex PCR, and TCRdb holds only the in-frame ones, with some missing. This table holds about 78,000 clones, roughly 91% found once. Sequenced sample: peripheral blood. The receptors stem from a woman aged 50 to 60 in a cohort sampled during active COVID-19.

The chain joins TRBV7-3 to TRBJ1-1, with D unclear. Germline CDR1 and CDR2: SGHTA and FQGTGA. The length of the CDR3 is 14 residues. Trimming left V 5 bases short and J 5 bases short, with 15 bases between. This chain's CDR3 is CASSLRSAGTEAFF. In DNA, the CDR3 is TGTGCCAGCAGCCTACGGTCGGCGGGAACTGAAGCTTTCTTT.

In its sample, this clone was seen a few times. The chain has TRBV11-3 and TRBJ2-2; TRBD1 matches at 9 bases. Germline V gene sequence: CDR1 SGHNT, CDR2 YENEEA. This CDR3 has 14 amino acids. The V gene end was trimmed by 5 bases and the J gene end by 6 bases; junction bases not matched to a gene: 4. In DNA, the CDR3 is TGTGCCAGCAGCCCACGGACAGGGGCCGGGGAGCTGTTTTTT. This translates into CASSPRTGAGELFF.

The V gene is TRBV19, the J gene TRBJ2-7, with 9 bases aligning to TRBD1. V lost 3 bases, J lost 6 bases, and 9 bases stayed unmatched. CDR3 length: 15 residues. Germline V gene lookup returns CDR1 LNHDA and CDR2 SQIVND (reference sequence). CDR3 nucleotides: TGTGCCAGTAGTATCTACGGGACAGGGTCATTCGAGCAGTACTTC. Its translation: CASSIYGTGSFEQYF.

The chain has TRBV18 and TRBJ2-7; 9 nucleotides agree with TRBD2. J gave up 9 bases and V 6 bases, and 12 bases lay outside the gene matches. The germline CDR1 and CDR2 sequences are KGHSH and LQKENI. This CDR3 has 14 amino acids. The CDR3 region has the DNA TGTGCCAGCTCCCCGGGACTAGCCCTGCTAGCGCAGTACTTC. Amino acid sequence: CASSPGLALLAQYF.

Notes on this clone: This CDR3 is also generated by other DNA sequences in the sample. The chain joins TRBV5-1 to TRBJ1-2; possible D gene TRBD1, 5 bases. V lost 4 bases and J lost 0, with 7 bases in between. The CDR3 covers 13 residues. Germline V gene lookup returns CDR1 SGHRS and CDR2 YFSETQ. The CDR3 bases are TGCGCCAGCAGCCTGACAGCTAACTATGGCTACACCTTC. Its protein is CASSLTANYGYTF.

This clone showed up just a few times. This chain links TRBV4-2 with TRBJ2-7, with TRBD2 identical over 11 bases. The V gene end was trimmed by 3 bases and the J gene end by 3 bases; junction bases not matched to a gene: 4. The CDR3 has 15 residues. The germline V gene has CDR1 LGHNA and CDR2 YNFKEQ. CDR3 DNA sequence: TGTGCCAGCAGCCAGACGACTAGCGGGAACTACGAGCAGTACTTC. It translates to CASSQTTSGNYEQYF.

This chain connects TRBV5-1 to TRBJ2-7, with 7 nucleotides matching TRBD1. J was trimmed by 5 bases and V by 3 bases; bases with no gene match: 2. In germline, CDR1 is SGHRS, CDR2 YFSETQ. This CDR3 has 12 residues. CDR3 bases: TGCGCCAGCAGCTCCACAGGGGACGAGCAGTACTTC. Protein: CASSSTGDEQYF.

V is TRBV3-1 (or the pseudogene TRBV3-2) and J is TRBJ2-7; D is unclear. Germline CDR1 and CDR2: LGHDT and YNNKEL (reference sequence). The V and J ends lost 0 bases and 6 bases respectively, with 12 bases between them. The CDR3 has 14 residues. Here the CDR3 reads CASSQETPASEQYF. Here the CDR3 DNA reads TGTGCCAGCAGCCAAGAAACGCCAGCGAGCGAGCAGTACTTC.

V gene TRBV10-3 combines with J gene TRBJ2-5, with 7 bases that match TRBD1. The CDR3 has 15 amino acids. Trimming at V came to 6 bases and at J to 5 bases, leaving 12 bases not matched to a gene. Per germline, CDR1 ENHRY and CDR2 SYGVKD. CDR3 in DNA: TGTGCCATCAGCTCCGGACAGGCTCCGGGGGAGACCCAGTACTTC. As protein: CAISSGQAPGETQYF.

This chain uses TRBV5-1 with TRBJ2-7, with TRBD2 identical over 10 bases. Germline CDR1 reads SGHRS; CDR2 reads YFSETQ. V was clipped by 4 bases and J by 4 bases; unmatched bases: 5. The length of the CDR3 is 14 residues. The CDR3 protein is CASSEAGGRYEQYF. CDR3 DNA: TGCGCCAGCAGCGAAGCGGGAGGGCGGTACGAGCAGTACTTC.

The chain links TRBV28 to TRBJ1-4; TRBD1 agrees at 7 bases. The V gene's germline CDR1 is MDHEN and CDR2 SYDVKM. V shed 3 bases, J shed 8 bases, and the junction held 6 bases outside the gene matches. The CDR3 sequence is 14 residues long. In DNA form, the CDR3 reads TGTGCCAGCAGTTTTATCATCAGGGGGGAAAAACTGTTTTTT. Its protein product is CASSFIIRGEKLFF.

The chain is built from TRBV28 and TRBJ1-2, with 7 nucleotides matching TRBD1. With 3 bases clipped from V and 1 base from J, the junction kept 5 bases outside the gene matches. Germline CDR1 and CDR2: MDHEN and SYDVKM. CDR3 length: 15 amino acids. The CDR3 region has the DNA TGTGCCAGCAGTTTCAGGGGGTCCTTTAACTATGGCTACACCTTC. Protein: CASSFRGSFNYGYTF.

The rearrangement links TRBV5-1 to TRBJ2-1; 10 bases are shared with TRBD1. The CDR3 spans 15 residues. Germline trimming cut 2 bases from V and 6 bases from J; bases unmatched to any gene: 5. In germline, CDR1 is SGHRS, CDR2 YFSETQ. CDR3 loop: CASSFDRGPGNEQFF. The CDR3 DNA follows: TGCGCCAGCAGCTTTGACAGGGGGCCGGGCAATGAGCAGTTCTTC.

The rearrangement links TRBV30 to TRBJ2-7; no clear D gene. The germline gives CDR1 GTSNPN, CDR2 SVGIG (reference sequence). The V end lost 0 bases, the J end lost 3 bases, and 6 bases lay between the germline ends. This CDR3 has 12 amino acids. The CDR3 sequence: CAWSVQHYEQYF. The CDR3 DNA reads as TGTGCCTGGAGTGTACAGCACTACGAGCAGTACTTC.

The J gene is TRBJ2-1, the V gene TRBV5-6; 9 nucleotides agree with TRBD2. The CDR3 covers 14 residues. The germline CDR1 and CDR2 sequences are SGHDT and YYEEEE. The ends lost 0 bases at V and 9 bases at J; junction bases unmatched: 4. CDR3 sequence (DNA): TGTGCCAGCAGCTTGGGGCTAGCGGGAAGTGAGCAGTTCTTC. As protein: CASSLGLAGSEQFF.

This clone has only one observation. V is TRBV7-3 and J is TRBJ2-1; 7 nucleotides align to TRBD2. CDR1 SGHTA and CDR2 FQGTGA come from the germline V gene. CDR3 length: 17 amino acids. V trimming: 1 base; J trimming: 10 bases; junction bases outside the gene matches: 16. Written as DNA, the CDR3 is TGTGCCAGCAGCTTAAGATCCGTAGGCGGGAGCCAAAGGGAGCAGTTCTTC. As protein: CASSLRSVGGSQREQFF.

The V gene is TRBV27, the J gene TRBJ2-7, with 9 bases matching TRBD2. V trimming: 4 bases; J trimming: 2 bases; junction bases outside the gene matches: 3. This CDR3 is 14 amino acids long. In germline, CDR1 is MNHEY, CDR2 SMNVEV (reference sequence). CDR3 residues: CASSSLAGPYEQYF. CDR3 in DNA: TGTGCCAGCAGTTCTCTAGCGGGACCCTACGAGCAGTACTTC.

The chain uses TRBV5-1 and TRBJ2-1; 9 bases map to TRBD2. V was pared by 3 bases and J by 4 bases, with 8 bases of the junction left unmatched. The CDR3 covers 16 residues. The germline V gene encodes CDR1 SGHRS and CDR2 YFSETQ. DNA for the CDR3: TGCGCCAGCAGCTCCGGACTAGCGATCGGATACAATGAGCAGTTCTTC. Residues: CASSSGLAIGYNEQFF.

This clone was seen a handful of times. V is TRBV5-4 and J is TRBJ1-6, with D unclear. This CDR3 region has 15 residues. Per the germline V gene, CDR1 is SGHNT and CDR2 is YYREEE (reference sequence). V shed 0 bases and J shed 7 bases, with 11 bases lying between them. The DNA of the CDR3 is TGTGCCAGCAGCTTGGGTCCGAGCGACAATTCACCCCTCCACTTT. Translation: CASSLGPSDNSPLHF.

This clone occurred once. This rearrangement joins TRBV27 to TRBJ1-1; 8 nucleotides agree with TRBD1. The germline V gene has CDR1 MNHEY and CDR2 SMNVEV (reference sequence). Losses at the gene ends were 2 bases for V and 2 bases for J; bases not matched to a gene: 1. This CDR3 comprises 14 residues. The CDR3 region is CASSLDRGNTEAFF. The CDR3 nucleotides are TGTGCCAGCAGTTTAGACAGGGGCAACACTGAAGCTTTCTTT.

The chain carries TRBV9 and TRBJ1-1; D is ambiguous. Germline V gene sequence: CDR1 SGDLS, CDR2 YYNGEE. Trimming cost V 3 bases and J 6 bases, with 15 bases left between them. The CDR3 runs 14 residues. This CDR3 is CASSAREGPPEAFF. CDR3 DNA sequence: TGTGCCAGCAGCGCCCGGGAGGGCCCCCCTGAAGCTTTCTTT.

The V gene is TRBV9, the J gene TRBJ2-7, with 10 bases lining up with TRBD2. The V segment lost 0 bases and the J segment 6 bases; nucleotides outside the gene matches: 9. The CDR3 length is 16 residues. Germline V lookup: CDR1 SGDLS, CDR2 YYNGEE. The CDR3 DNA reads TGTGCCAGCAGCGTAGCCTACCTAGCGGGAGCTTCCGAGCAGTACTTC. It translates to CASSVAYLAGASEQYF.

The V call is TRBV5-1, the J call TRBJ2-5; 11 bases match TRBD2. Germline loops: CDR1 SGHRS, CDR2 YFSETQ. The CDR3 sequence is 16 residues long. Unmatched junction bases numbered 4, after V lost 3 bases and J lost 0 bases. The CDR3 is CASSSLTSGDQETQYF. CDR3 coding DNA: TGCGCCAGCAGCTCCCTGACTAGCGGGGACCAAGAGACCCAGTACTTC.